This section outlines one T cell receptor (beta chain) sequence together with its context. This specimen belongs to a study of CD8+ T cells in alopecia areata. Sorting of CD4+ and CD8+ T cells was performed on PBMCs. CDR1 SGHRS and CDR2 YFSETQ come from the germline V gene. The V end was cut by 4 bases, the J end by 5 bases, with 18 bases between. The CDR3 runs 15 residues. Sequencing used cDNA as its template, made by extracting RNA and reverse transcribing it. Clones were sequenced by immunoSEQ multiplex PCR, and TCRdb holds only the in-frame ones, with some missing. This table holds more than 90,000 clones, about 61% found once.

The sequenced material came from CD4+ T cells sorted from blood. The TCR was taken from a human donor in good health. The chain uses TRBV5-1 and TRBJ1-2, with D perhaps TRBD1 (5 bases). The CDR3 nucleotides read TGCGCCAGCAGCCCACAGGACGGCTCGGGGTATGGCTACACCTTC. This gives the protein CASSPQDGSGYGYTF.